This is a list of T cell receptor beta chains from one sample in a study of shared clonotypes between healthy human individuals. Method: immunoSEQ multiplex PCR; TCRdb's copy keeps in-frame clones and lacks some. Among approximately 88,000 clones listed, 60% to 75% were seen once. Specimen: memory CD8+ T cells sorted from blood. All receptors come from a man in his thirties or forties in good health. The CDR3 runs from the conserved cysteine through the conserved F or W. A D gene is named only where the DNA matches it firmly. Clone size is given for some rows only: seen once, a few or many times, or a class if the clone is expanded.

clone size	D gene	V gene	J gene	CDR3 DNA	CDR3 protein
many	TRBD1	TRBV19	TRBJ2-6	TGTGCCAGTAGTAAAGGGGACAGGGATGACTCTGGGGCCAACGTCCTGACTTTC	CASSKGDRDDSGANVLTF
NA	NA	TRBV14	TRBJ2-3	TGTGCCAGCAGCCAACCGGCTATTGTGACAGATACGCAGTATTTT	CASSQPAIVTDTQYF
few	TRBD2	TRBV12-5	TRBJ2-3	TGTGCTAGTGGTTGGGCGAATAGCGGGGTCAACACAGATACGCAGTATTTT	CASGWANSGVNTDTQYF
NA	NA	TRBV18	TRBJ2-7	TGTGCCAGCTCACCACCGAGGGGTCAGGGCTACGAGCAGTACTTC	CASSPPRGQGYEQYF
NA	NA	TRBV5-1	TRBJ2-2	TGCGCCAGCAGCCCAACGACAGGGACTTCCGTCGGGGAGCTGTTTTTT	CASSPTTGTSVGELFF
NA	TRBD1	TRBV27	TRBJ2-5	TGTGCCAGCGGGGGACAGGGGGCGGGAGAGACCCAGTACTTC	CASGGQGAGETQYF
NA	NA	TRBV7-2	TRBJ1-5	TGTGCCAGCAGGGCGAACCCAAATCAGCCCCAGCATTTT	CASRANPNQPQHF
NA	TRBD2	TRBV7-9	TRBJ2-1	TGTGCCAGCAGCTTTACGGGACTAGCTCTTAATGAGCAGTTCTTC	CASSFTGLALNEQFF
NA	NA	TRBV5-4	TRBJ2-3	TGTGCCAGCAGCTTGTTTCTAGGGGGCACAGATACGCAGTATTTT	CASSLFLGGTDTQYF
NA	TRBD1	TRBV5-6	TRBJ2-7	TGTGCCAGCAGCGGGACGGGACAGGGCTACGAGCAGTACTTC	CASSGTGQGYEQYF
NA	TRBD1	TRBV7-9	TRBJ1-2	TGTGCCAGCAGCTTAAGTACCGGGACAGTAAGAAACTATGGCTACACCTTC	CASSLSTGTVRNYGYTF
NA	NA	TRBV9	TRBJ1-2	TGTGCCAGCAGCGTCAACAGGGAGCTCAACTATGGCTACACCTTC	CASSVNRELNYGYTF
NA	NA	TRBV6-1	TRBJ2-3	TGTGCCAGCGTGCTGGGAAGTACGCAGTATTTT	CASVLGSTQYF
NA	NA	TRBV7-9	TRBJ2-7	TGTGCCAGCAGCGCCGCTCCAGGGTACGAGCAGTACTTC	CASSAAPGYEQYF
NA	TRBD2	TRBV7-6	TRBJ2-3	TGTGCCAGCAGCTTAAGGACTAGCGGGAGTGTCACAGATACGCAGTATTTT	CASSLRTSGSVTDTQYF
NA	NA	TRBV11-2	TRBJ2-6	TGTGCCAGCTCATTAGGACGCCCGGCGAGCTCTGGGGCCAACGTCCTGACTTTC	CASSLGRPASSGANVLTF
few	TRBD1	TRBV13	TRBJ2-3	TGTGCCAGCAGCCTCCGGACAGGGGGCACGACAGATACGCAGTATTTT	CASSLRTGGTTDTQYF
NA	NA	TRBV11-2	TRBJ1-4	TGTGCCAGCAGCAGCCGGCACGGCTGGGAAAAACTGTTTTTT	CASSSRHGWEKLFF
few	TRBD2	TRBV6-5	TRBJ2-7	TGTGCCAGCAGTGCTACTAGCGGGAGCTCCTACGAGCAGTACTTC	CASSATSGSSYEQYF
NA	TRBD1	TRBV5-5	TRBJ2-1	TGTGCCAGCAGCGTGGCAGGGGGAACCAATGAGCAGTTCTTC	CASSVAGGTNEQFF
NA	NA	TRBV19	TRBJ1-1	TGTGCCAGTAGTATTGGCCGAAACACTGAAGCTTTCTTT	CASSIGRNTEAFF
NA	TRBD2	TRBV28	TRBJ2-4	TGTGCCAGCAGTTTACTAGCGGGAGTCAAAAACATTCAGTACTTC	CASSLLAGVKNIQYF
NA	NA	TRBV18	TRBJ2-1	TGTGCCAGCCTCGGACGCGATGAGCAGTTCTTC	CASLGRDEQFF
once	TRBD1	TRBV6-5	TRBJ1-2	TGTGCCAGCAGTTACTCGATAGGACAGGTGGGAGGTGGCTACACCTTC	CASSYSIGQVGGGYTF
NA	TRBD1	TRBV28	TRBJ1-2	TGTGCCAGCAGAAAACAATCCGGGACAGGGGGGACTCCCTATGGCTACACCTTC	CASRKQSGTGGTPYGYTF
many	TRBD1	TRBV10-2	TRBJ1-3	TGCGCCAGCAGTGAAGTGACAGGGGGAAACACCATATATTTT	CASSEVTGGNTIYF
NA	TRBD1	TRBV19	TRBJ2-6	TGTGCCAGTAGTAGGGGACAGAGCTCTGGGGCCAACGTCCTGACTTTC	CASSRGQSSGANVLTF
NA	TRBD2	TRBV7-9	TRBJ2-3	TGTGCCAGCAGCTTGGAGCTAGCGGGAGGGCGAGATACGCAGTATTTT	CASSLELAGGRDTQYF
NA	NA	TRBV5-1	TRBJ2-1	TGCGCCAGTACTCGGGTCAGCTCCTACAATGAGCAGTTCTTC	CASTRVSSYNEQFF
few	TRBD1	TRBV5-1	TRBJ1-1	TGCGCCAGCAGCACCGGACAGGGTGACACTGAAGCTTTCTTT	CASSTGQGDTEAFF
NA	TRBD2	TRBV18	TRBJ2-1	TGTGCCAGCTCACCCACCCCCGGGACTAGCGAACACAATGAGCAGTTCTTC	CASSPTPGTSEHNEQFF
NA	TRBD1	TRBV2	TRBJ1-1	TGTGCCAGCAGTTTTGACAGGGTAACTGAAGCTTTCTTT	CASSFDRVTEAFF
NA	NA	TRBV27	TRBJ2-7	TGTGCCAGCAGCGCCCAGCAGGGGGGTCGTCGCGAGCAGTACTTC	CASSAQQGGRREQYF
few	NA	TRBV7-8	TRBJ2-3	TGTGCCAGCAGCTTAGCGCCTAGCACAGATACGCAGTATTTT	CASSLAPSTDTQYF
NA	TRBD1	TRBV6-1	TRBJ1-2	TGTGCCAGCAGTGAAGGGACAGGGGGCGCATATGGCTACACCTTC	CASSEGTGGAYGYTF
NA	NA	TRBV9	TRBJ2-6	TGTGCCAGCAGCGGCCAGAATTCTGGGGCCAACGTCCTGACTTTC	CASSGQNSGANVLTF
many	TRBD1	TRBV4-3	TRBJ1-4	TGCGCCAGCAGCCAAGGTCGGGACAGGGGAGTTGAAAAACTGTTTTTT	CASSQGRDRGVEKLFF
NA	TRBD2	TRBV14	TRBJ2-7	TGTGCCAGCAGCTTCGGCGGGAGCTCCTACGAGCAGTACTTC	CASSFGGSSYEQYF
NA	NA	TRBV30	TRBJ2-7	TGTGCCTGGAGTGTAGGGACGGTCCCCCCCTTAAGGGAGCAGTACTTC	CAWSVGTVPPLREQYF
NA	TRBD1	TRBV10-3	TRBJ2-7	TGTGCCATCAGGGGTACGACAGGGGTTGCCTACGAGCAGTACTTC	CAIRGTTGVAYEQYF
NA	NA	TRBV10-3	TRBJ2-7	TGTGCCATCAGTGAGTCGGGGTACGAGCAGTACTTC	CAISESGYEQYF
NA	NA	TRBV27	TRBJ2-7	TGTGCCAGCAGTCCTTTTGGAGGCCTCTCCTACGAGCAGTACTTC	CASSPFGGLSYEQYF
NA	NA	TRBV27	TRBJ1-1	TGTGCCAGCTACCGACGGGGCGGCGTCACCCCTGAAGCTTTCTTT	CASYRRGGVTPEAFF
few	TRBD2	TRBV6-4	TRBJ2-3	TGTGCCAGCAGTAGCGGGAGAGATAGCACAGATACGCAGTATTTT	CASSSGRDSTDTQYF
NA	NA	TRBV29-1	TRBJ2-1	TGCAGCGTTGCTGAGAGAGTTCCCCCTTACAATGAGCAGTTCTTC	CSVAERVPPYNEQFF
NA	NA	TRBV6-5	TRBJ2-3	TGTGCCAGCAGTGAATTATCAGTTACGCAGTATTTT	CASSELSVTQYF
NA	NA	TRBV4-3	TRBJ2-7	TGCGCCAGCAGCCAAGGGATGGGACCAAACTACGAGCAGTACTTC	CASSQGMGPNYEQYF
few	NA	TRBV29-1	TRBJ1-1	TGCAGCGTCCGCCCGATGAACACTGAAGCTTTCTTT	CSVRPMNTEAFF